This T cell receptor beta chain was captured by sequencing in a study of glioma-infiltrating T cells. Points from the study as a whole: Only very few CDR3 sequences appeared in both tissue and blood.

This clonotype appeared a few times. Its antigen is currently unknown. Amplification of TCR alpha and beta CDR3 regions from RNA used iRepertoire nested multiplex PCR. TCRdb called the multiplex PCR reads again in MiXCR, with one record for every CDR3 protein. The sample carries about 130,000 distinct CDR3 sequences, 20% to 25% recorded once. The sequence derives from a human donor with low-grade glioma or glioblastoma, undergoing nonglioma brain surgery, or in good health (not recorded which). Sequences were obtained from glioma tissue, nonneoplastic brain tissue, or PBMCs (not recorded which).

CDR3: CASSSGGFSTDTQYF. CDR3 DNA sequence: TGTGCCAGCAGTAGCGGGGGATTTAGCACAGATACGCAGTATTTT. The V call is TRBV3-1, the J call TRBJ2-3; TRBD2 aligns across 9 bases. V gave up 6 bases and J gave up 0 bases; unmatched junction bases: 4. The CDR3 has 15 amino acids. The V gene's germline CDR1 is LGHDT and CDR2 YNNKEL (reference sequence).